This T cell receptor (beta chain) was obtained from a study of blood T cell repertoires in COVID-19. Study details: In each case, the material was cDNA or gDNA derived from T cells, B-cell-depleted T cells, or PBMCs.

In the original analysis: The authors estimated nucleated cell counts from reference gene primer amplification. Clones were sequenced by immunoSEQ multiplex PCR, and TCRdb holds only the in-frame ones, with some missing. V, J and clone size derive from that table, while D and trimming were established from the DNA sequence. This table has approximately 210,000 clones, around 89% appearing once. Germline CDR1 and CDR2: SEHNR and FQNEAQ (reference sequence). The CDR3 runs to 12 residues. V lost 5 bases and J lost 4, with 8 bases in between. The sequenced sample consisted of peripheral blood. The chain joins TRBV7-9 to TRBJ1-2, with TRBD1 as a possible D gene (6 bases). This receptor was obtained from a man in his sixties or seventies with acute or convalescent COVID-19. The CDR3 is CASSRDTYGYTF. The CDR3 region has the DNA TGTGCCAGCAGCCGGGACACCTATGGCTACACCTTC.